This entry concerns a single T cell receptor (beta chain). Its antigen has not been determined. Within one base of it there is no much larger clone, and no base qualities were kept. TCR beta libraries were generated from genomic DNA with the immunoSEQ kit, following the manufacturer's recommendations. For library preparation, a first multiplex PCR was performed with proprietary primers, followed by a second PCR in which unique barcodes were added, and bead cleanups were performed after each round. Each sample batch included a kit-provided positive control reaction and a negative control reaction. The final libraries were assessed on an Agilent 4200 TapeStation D1000 ScreenTape, pooled by volume, and quantified by qPCR. An Illumina NextSeq500 fitted with a MidOutput 150-cycle cartridge performed the sequencing, running 156 Read1 cycles and 15 Index1 cycles with the kit's custom primers. The pooled library was loaded at 1.0 pM, and roughly 20% PhiX control was spiked in. The published analysis was carried out like this. The vendor-processed data were analyzed in R, and a clonotype was defined as all T cells that share the same CDR3 nucleotide sequence. In the clone abundance analyses, frequencies in each sample were normalized to that sample's 10,000 most abundant clones. Public T cell clones, which averaged fewer than five per sample, were excluded before analysis. An abundance difference of at least 32-fold between compartments was the criterion for calling clonotypes tumor-enriched or baseline blood-enriched. A beta-binomial differential abundance model was used to identify clonotypes that expanded or contracted between blood time points. Tumor-blood repertoire similarity was measured with the Baroni-Urbani and Buser coefficient, and group comparisons used two-tailed Wilcoxon tests in R. The clones in this table, taken by TCRdb from immuneACCESS, are in-frame only. Not every clone is retained; where verified, under half of the shortfall comes from an unresolved V gene, and the cause of the rest is unknown. That table gives V, J and clone size, and the DNA gave D and trimming. This sample lists just over 95,000 clones; about 79% were detected once. Around 7.7% of the sample is in the top ten clones.

These data come from a study of radiation and T cells in renal cell carcinoma (dated by TCRdb to 2020 to 2021). With respect to the entire study: TCR beta sequencing covered around 50 samples in total, comprising some 25 tumors and around 27 peripheral blood samples. The last blood draw happened 4 weeks after radiation, timed to coincide with nephrectomy. Across all 50 or so samples, 3.5 million to 4.5 million unique CDR3 nucleotide sequences encoding about 2.4 million unique CDR3 amino acid sequences were identified. General study outcomes and caveats: Because pretreatment tumor biopsies were not available, the study could not determine whether clonotypes were already present within the tumor at baseline. In blood, the top tumor clonotypes increased from baseline to 2 weeks after radiation and then shrank by 4 weeks, which suggests a temporary expansion of tumor-resident clones. With a single-armed trial design, the study had no way to address how radiation dose or scheduling affects the TCR repertoire. Dynamics of the blood repertoire were not tracked past 4 weeks after treatment.

According to the study, the label for this sample's time point signals: blood 4 weeks post-SBRT, at nephrectomy. Read against the paper, the sample's treatment or condition label means: 15 Gy SBRT to primary tumor, nephrectomy 4 weeks later. Samples came from a clinical trial, in which primary renal cell carcinomas received 15 Gy stereotactic body radiation therapy followed by nephrectomy 4 weeks later. To follow tumor-enriched clonotypes, peripheral blood was collected serially from radiation-treated patients at baseline and again at 2 weeks and 4 weeks after SBRT. Every patient had renal cell carcinoma of clear cell pathology. Genomic DNA for TCR sequencing was prepared using the QIAamp DNA Blood Mini Kit (Qiagen). The analyses included only samples that passed all quality control checks. From the cysteine through the phenylalanine, the CDR3 covers 16 amino acids. Only the CDR3 part of the read is kept: 48 bases, read in frame from the first base. Relative to germline, V is missing 0 bases and J is missing 0 bases, with 5 bases of the junction outside any gene match. Via the germline V gene, CDR1 is MGHRA and CDR2 YSYEKL.

The chain uses TRBV4-1 and TRBJ2-7; 7 nucleotides in the junction match TRBD2. Sequencing used blood, obtained from a patient whose treatment included radiotherapy and nephrectomy. The TCR originated in a man aged 55 to 70 with renal cell carcinoma. The base sequence is TGCGCCAGCAGCCAAGAAGAGCGGGACGCCTCCTACGAGCAGTACTTC. Its coded protein is CASSQEERDASYEQYF.